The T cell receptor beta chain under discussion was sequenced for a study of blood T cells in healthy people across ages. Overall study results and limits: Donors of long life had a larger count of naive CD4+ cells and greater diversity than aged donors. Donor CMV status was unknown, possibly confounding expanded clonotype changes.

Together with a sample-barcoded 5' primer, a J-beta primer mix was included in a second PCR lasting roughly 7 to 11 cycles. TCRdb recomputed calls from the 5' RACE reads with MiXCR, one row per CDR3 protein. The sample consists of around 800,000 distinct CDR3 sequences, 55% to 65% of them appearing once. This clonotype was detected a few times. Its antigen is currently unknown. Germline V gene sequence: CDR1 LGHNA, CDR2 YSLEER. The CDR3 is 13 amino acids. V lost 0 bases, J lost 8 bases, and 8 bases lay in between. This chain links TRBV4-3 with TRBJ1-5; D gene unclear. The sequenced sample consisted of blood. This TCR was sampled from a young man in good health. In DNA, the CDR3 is TGCGCCAGCAGCCAAGATCCGTCGGAGCCCCAGCATTTT. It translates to CASSQDPSEPQHF.